This T cell receptor (beta chain) is drawn from a study of T cell changes during pregnancy in multiple sclerosis. Sequencing used immunoSEQ multiplex PCR; TCRdb keeps in-frame clones, though not all of them. The profile shows about 76,000 clones, around 94% of them singletons. CDR1 is SSHAT, CDR2 FNYEAQ, per germline (reference sequence). The CDR3 extends over 13 amino acids. V was clipped by 1 base and J by 7 bases; unmatched bases: 1. This chain joins TRBV7-7 and TRBJ2-1; 7 bases are a match to TRBD1. This sample comprised peripheral blood, obtained in the third trimester of pregnancy. This clonotype originated in a female donor with multiple sclerosis, enrolled in a pregnancy study. CDR3 residues: CASSLVRGNEQFF. In DNA form, the CDR3 reads TGTGCCAGCAGCTTAGTCAGGGGGAATGAGCAGTTCTTC.